What follows describes a single TCR beta chain. Its antigen remains unidentified. The CDR3 end lies 3 residues beyond the end of the read and is filled in from the germline J gene. These data originate in a study of T cells in women clearing cervical HPV infection. Study-wide findings and caveats: T-cell numbers per sample were unknown and may explain richness differences.

Trimming took 3 bases from V and 0 from J, leaving 3 bases between them. The CDR3 is 12 residues long. The germline gives CDR1 DFQATT, CDR2 SNEGSKA (reference sequence). Data came from immunoSEQ multiplex PCR; TCRdb stores just in-frame clones and leaves some out. This sample's table has about 25,000 clones. HPV was found by MY09/MY11 PCR and dot-blot genotyping. This chain joins TRBV20-1 and TRBJ2-4; D remains ambiguous. The receptor comes from a woman aged 18-70 years with a cervical HPV16 infection that either progressed to CIN3+ or cleared (not recorded which). What was sequenced was blood buffy coat. CDR3 DNA, as far as it was read: TGCAGTGCTAGTCTAGCCAAAAACATT. Amino acids: CSASLAKNI. The entire CDR3 reads CSASLAKNIQYF.